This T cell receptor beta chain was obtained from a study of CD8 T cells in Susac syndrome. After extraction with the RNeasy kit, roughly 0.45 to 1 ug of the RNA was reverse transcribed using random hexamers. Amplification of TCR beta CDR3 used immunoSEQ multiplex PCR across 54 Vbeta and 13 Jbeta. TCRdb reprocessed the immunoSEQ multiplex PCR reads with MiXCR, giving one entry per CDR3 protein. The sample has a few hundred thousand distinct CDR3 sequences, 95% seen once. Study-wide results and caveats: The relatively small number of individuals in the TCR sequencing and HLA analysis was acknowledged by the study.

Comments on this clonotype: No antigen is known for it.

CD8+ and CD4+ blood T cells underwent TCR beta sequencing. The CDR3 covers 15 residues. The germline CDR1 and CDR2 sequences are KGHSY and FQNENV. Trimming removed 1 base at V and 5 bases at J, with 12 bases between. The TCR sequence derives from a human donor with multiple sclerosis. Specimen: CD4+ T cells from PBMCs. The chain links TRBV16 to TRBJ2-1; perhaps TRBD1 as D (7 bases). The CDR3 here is CASSQFAGGNNEQFF. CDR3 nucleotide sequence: TGTGCCAGCAGCCAATTTGCAGGGGGGAACAATGAGCAGTTCTTC. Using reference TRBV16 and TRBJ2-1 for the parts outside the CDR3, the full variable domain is GEEVAQTPKHLVRGEGQKAKLYCAPIKGHSYVFWYQQVLKNEFKFLISFQNENVFDETGMPKERFSAKCLPNSPCSLEIQATKLEDSAVYFCASSQFAGGNNEQFFGPGTRLTVL.